Each of the 16 T cell receptor beta chains below was sequenced from the same sample in a study of blood T cell repertoires in COVID-19. The table came from immunoSEQ multiplex PCR; TCRdb's copy has only in-frame clones and leaves some out. The repertoire consists of fewer than 75,000 clones, with around four fifths occurring once and the leading ten covering more than 40%. Source material: peripheral blood. The receptors were gathered from a human donor in a cohort sampled during active COVID-19.

The genes are TRBV19 and TRBJ2-3, with 14 positions matching TRBD2. The germline CDR1 and CDR2 sequences are LNHDA and SQIVND (reference sequence). The CDR3 is 15 amino acids. The J segment lost 5 bases and the V segment lost 4 bases, leaving 2 bases of the junction unmatched. The CDR3 bases are TGTGCCAGTAGTACCGGACTAGCGGGGGGAGATACGCAGTATTTT. Translating gives CASSTGLAGGDTQYF.

This clone is a singleton in its sample. V and J are TRBV9 and TRBJ1-1; tentative D call: TRBD1 (6 bases). Germline CDR1 is SGDLS and CDR2 is YYNGEE. CDR3 size: 14 residues. Trimming shortened V by 2 bases and J by 5 bases, and 13 bases separated the two germline ends. The CDR3 loop is CASSVGTGRTEAFF. As DNA, the CDR3 is TGTGCCAGCAGCGTGGGAACAGGGAGAACTGAAGCTTTCTTT.

The rearrangement links TRBV15 to TRBJ2-6; D is ambiguous. Germline V gene sequence: CDR1 LNHNV, CDR2 YYDKDF (reference sequence). V lost 3 bases and J lost 0, with 6 bases in between. The CDR3 runs 15 residues. Here the CDR3 reads CATSSQDSGANVLTF. The CDR3 nucleotides read TGTGCCACCAGCAGCCAGGACTCTGGGGCCAACGTCCTGACTTTC.

The chain carries TRBV18 and TRBJ1-3; 10 positions match TRBD1. CDR3 length: 21 residues. CDR1 and CDR2 from the germline V gene are KGHSH and LQKENI. After removal of 1 base from V and 0 bases from J, the junction contained 15 bases not matched to a gene. The CDR3 protein is CASSPLVPGQGTTLSGNTIYF. In nucleotides, the CDR3 is TGTGCCAGCTCACCACTTGTCCCGGGACAGGGGACGACTCTCTCTGGAAACACCATATATTTT.

This clone was seen a few times. V gene TRBV12-5 combines with J gene TRBJ2-1; 9 bases align to TRBD1. The CDR3 totals 15 residues. J was trimmed by 3 bases and V by 7 bases; bases with no gene match: 7. Germline V CDR1 and CDR2: LGHNT, FRNRAP. CDR3 DNA sequence: TGTGCTAGTGCCCCGACAGGGGGATTCTACAATGAGCAGTTCTTC. It translates to CASAPTGGFYNEQFF.

This chain connects TRBV5-5 to TRBJ1-1, with D unclear. V lost 0 bases, J lost 1 base, and 7 bases lay in between. This CDR3 has 14 residues. Per the germline V gene, CDR1 is SGHKS and CDR2 is YYEKEE (reference sequence). CDR3 sequence reads: CASSLVYKNTEAFF. As DNA, the CDR3 is TGTGCCAGCAGCTTGGTGTACAAGAACACTGAAGCTTTCTTT.

In its sample, this clone was seen once. The chain combines TRBV7-2 with TRBJ1-2, with 10 positions matching TRBD1. Trimming cost V 0 bases and J 2 bases; bases outside gene matches: 9. The CDR3 is 18 residues long. Germline CDR1 SGHTA, CDR2 FQGNSA. The CDR3 DNA reads TGTGCCAGCAGCTTAGCCGCGACAGGGGGCGGGGCGAACTATGGCTACACCTTC. Its translation: CASSLAATGGGANYGYTF.

The rearrangement links TRBV21-1 to TRBJ1-3; whether TRBD1, the table's D call, matches the DNA was not checked. TRBV21-1 is shown as a pseudogene. This CDR3 is 18 amino acids long. CDR3 sequence: CASSKAGNRGDPGNTIYF. In nucleotides, the CDR3 is TGTGCCAGCAGCAAAGCAGGGAACAGGGGGGATCCTGGAAACACCATATATTTT.

This clone occurred once. V usage is TRBV9 and J usage is TRBJ2-5; TRBD2 matches 12 bases. This CDR3 region has 15 residues. V shed 0 bases and J 5 bases; nucleotides not matched to a gene: 2. Germline loops: CDR1 SGDLS, CDR2 YYNGEE. The CDR3 spells CASSVAGTSGETQYF. As DNA, the CDR3 is TGTGCCAGCAGCGTAGCTGGGACTAGCGGGGAGACCCAGTACTTC.

This clone was seen once. The chain carries TRBV5-1 and TRBJ2-2, with a weak D call TRBD2 (7 bases). V was clipped by 4 bases and J by 0 bases, with 10 bases between them. CDR1 and CDR2 (germline): SGHRS, YFSETQ. The CDR3 runs 15 residues. The CDR3 DNA reads TGCGCCAGCAGCCCCGGGGGGCCGAACACCGGGGAGCTGTTTTTT. It encodes CASSPGGPNTGELFF. The full variable domain, in which reference TRBV5-1 and TRBJ2-2 provide the parts outside the CDR3, is KAGVTQTPRYLIKTRGQQVTLSCSPISGHRSVSWYQQTPGQGLQFLFEYFSETQRNKGNFPGRFSGRQFSNSRSEMNVSTLELGDSALYLCASSPGGPNTGELFFGEGSRLTVL.

The chain links TRBV27 to TRBJ1-1; TRBD1 might be the D (5 bases). In germline, CDR1 is MNHEY, CDR2 SMNVEV (reference sequence). The V and J ends lost 6 bases and 4 bases respectively, with 12 bases between them. The CDR3 sequence is 13 residues long. The CDR3 DNA follows: TGTGCCAGCAGGAGGATAGGGGTCACTGAAGCTTTCTTT. Translated, it gives CASRRIGVTEAFF.

The CDR3 sequence is CASSSQINNSPLHF. DNA of the CDR3: TGTGCCAGCAGTTCACAGATTAATAATTCACCCCTCCACTTT. This chain joins TRBV6-2 or TRBV6-3 and TRBJ1-6; D unclear. The V and J ends lost 4 bases and 5 bases respectively, with 9 bases between them. Looked up from germline, CDR1 is MNHEY and CDR2 is SVGEGT. This CDR3 is built from 14 residues.

J is TRBJ2-1 and V is TRBV19; D is perhaps TRBD1 (5 bases). Trimming took 0 bases from V and 0 from J, leaving 6 bases between them. Germline CDR1 is LNHDA and CDR2 is SQIVND (reference sequence). This CDR3 contains 15 residues. This CDR3 is CASSIDRVSYNEQFF. In DNA form, the CDR3 reads TGTGCCAGTAGTATAGACAGGGTCTCCTACAATGAGCAGTTCTTC.

The chain links TRBV9 to TRBJ2-7; TRBD2 agrees at 8 bases. The CDR3 contains 15 residues. Germline V lookup: CDR1 SGDLS, CDR2 YYNGEE. With 4 bases clipped from V and 4 bases from J, the junction kept 10 bases outside the gene matches. Here the CDR3 reads CASSLTGTSFYEQYF. CDR3 bases: TGTGCCAGCAGCCTTACCGGGACTAGTTTTTACGAGCAGTACTTC.

The CDR3 protein is CASGDRGLAYEQYF. The CDR3 DNA follows: TGTGCCAGTGGGGACAGGGGATTGGCCTACGAGCAGTACTTC. This chain connects TRBV19 to TRBJ2-7, with TRBD1 identical over 10 bases. Trimming cost V 8 bases and J 2 bases; bases outside gene matches: 6. The germline V gene encodes CDR1 LNHDA and CDR2 SQIVND (reference sequence). The CDR3 sequence is 14 residues long.

The chain links TRBV27 to TRBJ1-4; 9 nucleotides match TRBD1. The CDR3 has 14 amino acids. Germline assignment: CDR1 MNHEY and CDR2 SMNVEV (reference sequence). Trimming removed 6 bases from V and 8 bases from J; junction bases left unmatched: 7. The CDR3 bases are TGTGCCAGCAGCTCGGGACAGGGCGGCGAAAAACTGTTTTTT. It codes for CASSSGQGGEKLFF.